This T cell receptor (beta chain) emerged from a study of blood T cells in healthy people across ages. The authors ran a second PCR of about 7 to 11 cycles using a sample-barcoded 5' primer and a J-beta primer mix. MiXCR, run by TCRdb on the 5' RACE reads, gives a single entry per CDR3 protein. Seen here are 800,000 to 950,000 distinct CDR3 sequences, 25% to 30% observed once, and the top ten hold 10%. At least ten counts were recorded for this clonotype. Germline V gives CDR1 MNHEY, CDR2 SMNVEV (reference sequence). The CDR3 extends over 17 amino acids. V trimming: 3 bases; J trimming: 0 bases; junction bases outside the gene matches: 10. This sample also belongs to another study, concerning T cells of mothers and their children.

The chain couples TRBV27 to TRBJ1-2, with 7 bases identical to TRBD1. The sequencing sample was made of blood. This sequence originates from a woman aged 40 to 50 in good health. The CDR3 protein is CASSLSGGGVANYGYTF. The CDR3 DNA sequence: TGTGCCAGCAGTTTGTCAGGGGGAGGAGTGGCTAACTATGGCTACACCTTC.